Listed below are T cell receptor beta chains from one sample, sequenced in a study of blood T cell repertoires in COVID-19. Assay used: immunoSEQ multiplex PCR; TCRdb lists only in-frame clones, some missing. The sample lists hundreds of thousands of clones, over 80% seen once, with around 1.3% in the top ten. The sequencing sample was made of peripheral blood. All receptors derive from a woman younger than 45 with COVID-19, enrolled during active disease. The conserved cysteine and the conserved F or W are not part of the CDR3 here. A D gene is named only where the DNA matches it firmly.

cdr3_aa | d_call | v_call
ASSPPTGRRETQY | . | TRBV18
ASSQDGTGGNVLT | TRBD1 | TRBV4-3
ATLDSNYGYT | . | TRBV27
ASSSPTGYGYT | . | TRBV5-4
ASSIRDKGNEQF | . | TRBV9
ASSVGSSGNHEQY | TRBD2 | TRBV9
ASSLLGNTLYEQY | . | TRBV5-1
SVEFEGSYNEQF | . | TRBV29-1
ASSYSGQGYEQY | TRBD1 | TRBV6-5
ASSLGQNRNYGYT | . | TRBV7-6
ASSLFDTLRNTIY | . | TRBV7-2
ATSDPRTSAGSSYNEQF | TRBD2 | TRBV24-1
ASSLTGTGRSTDTQY | . | TRBV5-5
ASSTGESTDTQY | . | TRBV7-3
ASSDSRDSPYEQY | TRBD1 | TRBV9
ASSLGTGHTEAF | TRBD1 | TRBV5-5
ASSPGSWREGLLAKNIQY | TRBD2 | TRBV18
ASSQDRGREQY | . | TRBV4-3
ASSLAGLPTDTQY | . | TRBV5-1
SVSSGGEQY | TRBD2 | TRBV29-1
ASSGRDRVVDTQY | TRBD1 | TRBV5-4
ASSLGGQAEPF | . | TRBV11-2
ASSLWVGRVGNTIY | . | TRBV7-2
ASSLLGQGEVGVAGNTIY | TRBD1 | TRBV19
ASSQDRAYEQY | . | TRBV4-3
ATSDLSGVEDTQY | TRBD2 | TRBV24-1
SASFSGGSLGQF | TRBD2 | TRBV20-1
ASSFLAGAGNEQF | TRBD2 | TRBV5-1
ASRLGGSSTDTQY | . | TRBV6-5
ASSHRQGSYNSPLH | . | TRBV3-1/TRBV3-2
ASRTTANYGYT | . | TRBV28
SVARQGTTYEQY | TRBD1 | TRBV29-1
ASSERDRDTGELF | TRBD1 | TRBV2
ASSTSLAGGNNEQF | TRBD2 | TRBV9
SARLNEKLF | . | TRBV20-1
ASTVTGPGDTQY | . | TRBV21-1
ASSFSSGGPEETQY | TRBD2 | TRBV5-5
ASRIQGSGNTIY | . | TRBV28
ASSPQGAHSYNSPLH | . | TRBV21-1
ASSLVWNTEAF | . | TRBV27
AISESLGAYGYT | . | TRBV10-3
ASSIGQANTEAF | . | TRBV19
ASSILARLGNTEAF | . | TRBV19
ASSFLAGGPGEQF | TRBD2 | TRBV11-1
ASGRAGEQETQY | TRBD2 | TRBV28
ASSPTVLEEKLF | . | TRBV7-2
ASSLGQEQF | . | TRBV7-9
ASSFLYNEQF | . | TRBV28